This T cell receptor (beta chain) appears in the sequencing data of a study of response to subunit inactivated influenza vaccine. This clonotype appeared a few times. In TCRdb, the RT-PCR reads were re-called with MiXCR into one record per CDR3 protein. The sample gives about 480,000 distinct CDR3 sequences, 13% of which show up once; over 10% is in the top ten. The clonotype was recovered from a man aged 45-65 years who received an inactivated influenza vaccine. The sample consisted of PBMCs from blood, taken around seven weeks after vaccination.

The CDR3 sequence is CASSLLKVSTEAFF. DNA of the CDR3: TGTGCCAGCAGCTTGCTCAAAGTCAGCACTGAAGCTTTCTTT. The rearrangement uses TRBV5-4 and TRBJ1-1; D unresolved. Deletions cut 1 base from V and 4 bases from J, with 11 bases between. The CDR3 runs 14 residues. Germline CDR1 is SGHNT and CDR2 is YYREEE (reference sequence).